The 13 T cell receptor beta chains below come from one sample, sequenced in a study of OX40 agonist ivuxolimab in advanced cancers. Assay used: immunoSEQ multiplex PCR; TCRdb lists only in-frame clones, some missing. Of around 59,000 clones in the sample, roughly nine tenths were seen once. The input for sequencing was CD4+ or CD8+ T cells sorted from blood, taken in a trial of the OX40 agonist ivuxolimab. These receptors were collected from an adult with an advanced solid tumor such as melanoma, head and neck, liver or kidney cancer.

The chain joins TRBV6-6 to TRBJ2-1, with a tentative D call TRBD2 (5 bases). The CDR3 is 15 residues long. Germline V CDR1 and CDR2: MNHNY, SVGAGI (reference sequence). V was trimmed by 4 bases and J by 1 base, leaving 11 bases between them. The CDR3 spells CASSSRTGSYNEQFF. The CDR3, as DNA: TGTGCCAGCAGTTCCCGGACTGGGTCCTACAATGAGCAGTTCTTC.

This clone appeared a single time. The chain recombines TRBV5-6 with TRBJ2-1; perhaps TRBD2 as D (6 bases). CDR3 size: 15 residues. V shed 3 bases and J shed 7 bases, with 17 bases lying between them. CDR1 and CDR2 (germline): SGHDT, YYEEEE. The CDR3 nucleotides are TGTGCCAGCAGCTCCCTGGAGGGAGTCTTTAATGAGCAGTTCTTC. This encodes CASSSLEGVFNEQFF.

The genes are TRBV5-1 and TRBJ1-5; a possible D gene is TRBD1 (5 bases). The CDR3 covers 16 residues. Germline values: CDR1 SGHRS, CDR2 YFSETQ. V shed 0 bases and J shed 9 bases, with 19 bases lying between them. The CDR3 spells CASSLGTMGSGVPQHF. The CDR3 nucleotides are TGCGCCAGCAGCTTGGGGACAATGGGTAGTGGAGTGCCCCAGCATTTT. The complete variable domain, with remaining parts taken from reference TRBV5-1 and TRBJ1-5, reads KAGVTQTPRYLIKTRGQQVTLSCSPISGHRSVSWYQQTPGQGLQFLFEYFSETQRNKGNFPGRFSGRQFSNSRSEMNVSTLELGDSALYLCASSLGTMGSGVPQHFGDGTRLSIL.

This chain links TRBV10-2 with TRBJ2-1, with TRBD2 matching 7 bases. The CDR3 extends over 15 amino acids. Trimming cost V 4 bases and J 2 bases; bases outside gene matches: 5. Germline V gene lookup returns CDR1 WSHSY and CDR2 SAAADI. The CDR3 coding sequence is TGCGCCAGCAGTGCACTAGCGAGCGCCTACAATGAGCAGTTCTTC. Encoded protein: CASSALASAYNEQFF.

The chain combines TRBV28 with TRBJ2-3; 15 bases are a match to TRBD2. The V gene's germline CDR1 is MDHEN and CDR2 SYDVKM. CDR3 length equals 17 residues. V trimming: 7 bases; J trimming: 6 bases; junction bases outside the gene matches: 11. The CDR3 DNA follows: TGTGCCAGCATTGGACTAGCGGGAGGGCCCACAGGGGATACGCAGTATTTT. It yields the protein CASIGLAGGPTGDTQYF.

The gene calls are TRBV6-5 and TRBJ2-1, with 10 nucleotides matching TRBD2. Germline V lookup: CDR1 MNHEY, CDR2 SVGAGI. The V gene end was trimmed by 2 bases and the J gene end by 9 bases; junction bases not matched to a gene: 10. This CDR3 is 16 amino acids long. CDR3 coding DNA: TGTGCCAGCAGTTACAAGCTAGCGGGAGTGGGGGTTGAGCAGTTCTTC. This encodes CASSYKLAGVGVEQFF.

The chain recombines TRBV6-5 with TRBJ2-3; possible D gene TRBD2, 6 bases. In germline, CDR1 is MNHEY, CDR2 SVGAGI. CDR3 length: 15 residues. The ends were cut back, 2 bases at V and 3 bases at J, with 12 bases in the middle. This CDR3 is CASSYLGGGTDTQYF. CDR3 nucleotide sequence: TGTGCCAGCAGTTACCTGGGTGGGGGGACAGATACGCAGTATTTT.

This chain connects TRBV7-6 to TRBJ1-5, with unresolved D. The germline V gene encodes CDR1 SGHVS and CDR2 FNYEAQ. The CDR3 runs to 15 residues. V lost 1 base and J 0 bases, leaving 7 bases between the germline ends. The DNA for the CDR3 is TGTGCCAGCAGCTTAGATTCGGATAGCAATCAGCCCCAGCATTTT. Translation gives CASSLDSDSNQPQHF. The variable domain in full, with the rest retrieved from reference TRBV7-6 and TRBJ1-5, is GAGVSQSPRYKVTKRGQDVALRCDPISGHVSLYWYRQALGQGPEFLTYFNYEAQQDKSGLPNDRFSAERPEGSISTLTIQRTEQRDSAMYRCASSLDSDSNQPQHFGDGTRLSIL.

CDR3 bases: TGTGCCAGCACCGTCAAGGACCGTCGGAAAGATGGCTACACCTTC. Encoded protein: CASTVKDRRKDGYTF. The chain is built from TRBV2 and TRBJ1-2, with D unclear. The V gene lost 7 bases and the J gene lost 6 bases, with 21 bases spanning the gap. The germline V gene has CDR1 SNHLY and CDR2 FYNNEI. The CDR3 spans 15 residues.

CDR3 residues: CASRPDGVEGYTF. As DNA, the CDR3 is TGTGCCAGCAGGCCCGACGGGGTTGAGGGCTACACCTTC. The chain carries TRBV13 and TRBJ1-2; no definite D call. Germline CDR1 PRHDT, CDR2 FYEKMQ (reference sequence). The CDR3 runs to 13 residues. Trimming removed 6 bases from V and 8 bases from J, with 16 bases in between.

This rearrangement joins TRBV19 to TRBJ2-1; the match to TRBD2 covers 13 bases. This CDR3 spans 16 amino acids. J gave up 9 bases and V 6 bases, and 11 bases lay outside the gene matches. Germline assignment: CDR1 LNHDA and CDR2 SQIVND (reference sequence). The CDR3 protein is CASSPTRTSGRGEQFF. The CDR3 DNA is TGTGCCAGTAGCCCTACCAGAACTAGCGGGAGGGGTGAGCAGTTCTTC.

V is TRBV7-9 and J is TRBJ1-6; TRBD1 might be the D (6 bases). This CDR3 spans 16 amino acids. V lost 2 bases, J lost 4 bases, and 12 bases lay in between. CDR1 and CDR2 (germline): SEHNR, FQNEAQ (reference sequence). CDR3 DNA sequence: TGTGCCAGCAGCTTACGGGGGGCGCGTTATAATTCACCCCTCCACTTT. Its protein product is CASSLRGARYNSPLHF.

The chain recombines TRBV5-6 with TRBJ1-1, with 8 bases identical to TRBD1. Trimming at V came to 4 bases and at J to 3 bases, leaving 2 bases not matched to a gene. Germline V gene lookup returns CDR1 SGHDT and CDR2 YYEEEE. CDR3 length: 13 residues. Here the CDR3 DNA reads TGTGCCAGCAGCGGACAGGGATACACTGAAGCTTTCTTT. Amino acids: CASSGQGYTEAFF.